The present TCR beta chain was sequenced within a study of pediatric ulcerative colitis. Study-level points and caveats: Acute severe colitis showed lower rectal diversity from clonal expansions. Compared with controls, ulcerative colitis showed greater blood-rectum clone sharing.

A note on this clone: Its antigen is currently unknown.

Generated by immunoSEQ multiplex PCR, the TCRdb table keeps only in-frame clones and is missing some. The sample lists 55,000 to 80,000 clones; around 80% were seen once. Colonoscopy and blood draw happened at the same time. This TCR was recovered from a boy aged 10-17 years with moderate ulcerative colitis. Sequencing input: blood.

In DNA, the CDR3 is TGCGCCAGCAGCTCCAAACCGGGACTGGCCTTCGGATGGGAAGCTTTCTTT. Translating it yields CASSSKPGLAFGWEAFF. V usage is TRBV5-1 and J usage is TRBJ1-1, with D tentatively TRBD1 (5 bases). CDR3 size: 17 residues. The germline V and J ends were trimmed by 3 bases and 8 bases, with 26 bases remaining between them. Germline V gives CDR1 SGHRS, CDR2 YFSETQ.